This T cell receptor beta chain came from a study of PD-L1 blockade in urothelial cancer. This clone was picked up a small number of times. Method: immunoSEQ multiplex PCR; TCRdb's copy keeps in-frame clones and lacks some. The table has around 92,000 clones, around 89% seen once. The time point is: pretreatment peripheral blood. A total of 1 to 8 samples per patient were collected pretreatment and on-treatment. The sequence was obtained from an elderly woman with urothelial cancer. The sequenced sample was PBMCs, obtained around atezolizumab (anti-PD-L1) treatment.

The CDR3 DNA follows: TGTGCCAGCAGTACCATCAGGGCCCACTCCAATGAGCAGTTCTTC. This encodes CASSTIRAHSNEQFF. The chain recombines TRBV28 with TRBJ2-1; TRBD1 is a possible D gene (5 bases). The germline V gene has CDR1 MDHEN and CDR2 SYDVKM. The CDR3 has 15 amino acids. V lost 5 bases and J lost 6, with 17 bases in between.